The next 9 T cell receptor beta chains were all read from a single sample in a study of OX40 agonist ivuxolimab in advanced cancers. Sequencing used immunoSEQ multiplex PCR; TCRdb keeps in-frame clones, though not all of them. The data contain some 17,000 clones, 65% to 90% of them seen just once; the ten biggest clones take up 15% to 20%. Sequenced here: CD4+ or CD8+ T cells sorted from blood, sampled in a trial of the OX40 agonist ivuxolimab. The source is an adult with an advanced solid tumor such as melanoma, head and neck, liver or kidney cancer.

The chain recombines TRBV27 with TRBJ1-3, with TRBD1 identical over 7 bases. CDR3 length equals 18 residues. The V gene end was trimmed by 5 bases and the J gene end by 10 bases; junction bases not matched to a gene: 23. In germline, CDR1 is MNHEY, CDR2 SMNVEV (reference sequence). The CDR3 region is CASSPSTGWVGIWDTIYF. The CDR3 DNA is TGTGCCAGCAGTCCCTCGACAGGGTGGGTGGGAATTTGGGATACCATATATTTT.

The gene calls are TRBV18 and TRBJ1-4; a weak D match, TRBD1 (5 bases). The CDR3 consists of 15 residues. Trimming removed 8 bases at V and 3 bases at J, with 16 bases between. Germline V gives CDR1 KGHSH, CDR2 LQKENI. This chain's CDR3 is CASTPGAGANEKLFF. The CDR3 nucleotides are TGTGCCAGCACCCCCGGGGCGGGAGCTAATGAAAAACTGTTTTTT.

The V and J genes are TRBV2 and TRBJ2-5, with 7 bases lining up with TRBD2. In germline, CDR1 is SNHLY, CDR2 FYNNEI. The CDR3 loop spans 14 amino acids. V was pared by 1 base and J by 5 bases, with 4 bases of the junction left unmatched. The CDR3 is CASSEVGDYETQYF. The CDR3 coding sequence is TGTGCCAGCAGTGAAGTGGGGGACTATGAGACCCAGTACTTC.

J is TRBJ2-1 and V is TRBV15, with TRBD1 matching over 7 bases. The CDR3 consists of 13 residues. V was clipped by 8 bases and J by 5 bases; unmatched bases: 6. Germline loops: CDR1 LNHNV, CDR2 YYDKDF (reference sequence). The CDR3 region is CATGDSLHNEQFF. Written as DNA, the CDR3 is TGTGCCACCGGGGACAGCCTCCACAATGAGCAGTTCTTC.

The chain uses TRBV7-9 and TRBJ2-7; TRBD2 matches at 8 bases. The CDR3 totals 15 residues. The trim removed 7 bases at V and 5 bases at J, leaving 13 bases unmatched. The germline gives CDR1 SEHNR, CDR2 FQNEAQ (reference sequence). The CDR3 DNA sequence: TGTGCCAGCACCCTTGGGCTAGCGGGTACCCACGAGCAGTACTTC. Its protein is CASTLGLAGTHEQYF.

J is TRBJ1-1 and V is TRBV25-1, with D possibly being TRBD1 (5 bases). Germline CDR1 reads MGHDK; CDR2 reads SYGVNS. The CDR3 contains 17 residues. Trimming took 5 bases from V and 1 from J, leaving 20 bases between them. CDR3 region: CASSPRGSGPGNTEAFF. Written as DNA, the CDR3 is TGTGCCAGCAGTCCCCGGGGGTCAGGGCCTGGGAACACTGAAGCTTTCTTT.

This clone was recorded only once. At the DNA level, this CDR3 is encoded by other sequences in the same sample as well. This sequence joins TRBV7-2 and TRBJ1-3, with TRBD1 matching 7 bases. The V segment lost 3 bases and the J segment 2 bases; nucleotides outside the gene matches: 7. The CDR3 extends over 16 amino acids. Germline values: CDR1 SGHTA, CDR2 FQGNSA. The CDR3 here is CASSLVGRGTGNTIYF. CDR3 nucleotide sequence: TGTGCCAGCAGCTTGGTGGGCAGGGGGACTGGAAACACCATATATTTT.

This clone has a handful of counts. This sequence joins TRBV4-2 and TRBJ1-5, with TRBD1 as a possible D gene (5 bases). This CDR3 comprises 13 residues. Germline V gene lookup returns CDR1 LGHNA and CDR2 YNFKEQ. V was cut by 1 base and J by 6 bases, with 7 bases left in between. The CDR3 DNA follows: TGTGCCAGCAGCCAAGCTAGGGGTCAGCCCCAGCATTTT. This sequence encodes CASSQARGQPQHF.

V and J are TRBV18 and TRBJ1-5; D gene uncertain. V gave up 3 bases and J gave up 0 bases, with 9 bases separating them. CDR1 and CDR2 from the germline V gene are KGHSH and LQKENI. The CDR3 loop spans 15 amino acids. The CDR3 sequence: CASSPEGYSNQPQHF. Written as DNA, the CDR3 is TGTGCCAGCTCACCGGAGGGATATAGCAATCAGCCCCAGCATTTT.